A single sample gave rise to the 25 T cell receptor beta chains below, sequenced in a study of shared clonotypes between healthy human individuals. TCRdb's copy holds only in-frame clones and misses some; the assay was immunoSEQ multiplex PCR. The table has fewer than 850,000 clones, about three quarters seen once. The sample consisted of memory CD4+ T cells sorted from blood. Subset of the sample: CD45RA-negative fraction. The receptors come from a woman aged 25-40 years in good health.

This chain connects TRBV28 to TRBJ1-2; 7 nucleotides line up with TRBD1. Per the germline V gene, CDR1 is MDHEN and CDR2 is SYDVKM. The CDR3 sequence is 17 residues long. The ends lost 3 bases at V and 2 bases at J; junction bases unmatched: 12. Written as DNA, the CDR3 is TGTGCCAGCAGTTTTGAAGGTTCTACAGGGGACAACTATGGCTACACCTTC. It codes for CASSFEGSTGDNYGYTF.

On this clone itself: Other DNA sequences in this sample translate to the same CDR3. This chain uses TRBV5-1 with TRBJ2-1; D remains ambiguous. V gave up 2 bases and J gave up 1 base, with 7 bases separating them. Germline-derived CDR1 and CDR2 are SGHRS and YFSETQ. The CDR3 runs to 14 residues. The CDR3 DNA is TGCGCCAGCAGCTTAAGTTCATCCTACAATGAGCAGTTCTTC. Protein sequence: CASSLSSSYNEQFF.

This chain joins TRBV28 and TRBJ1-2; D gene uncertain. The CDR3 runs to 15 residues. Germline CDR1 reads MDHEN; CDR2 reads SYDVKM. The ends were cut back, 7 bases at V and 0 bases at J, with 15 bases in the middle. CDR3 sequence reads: CASNQVGTSNYGYTF. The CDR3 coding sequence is TGTGCCAGCAACCAAGTAGGCACGTCTAACTATGGCTACACCTTC.

This chain's CDR3 is CASSHRESTDTQYF. DNA of the CDR3: TGTGCCAGCAGCCACCGGGAGAGCACAGATACGCAGTATTTT. The chain has TRBV25-1 and TRBJ2-3; a possible D gene is TRBD2 (6 bases). CDR1 is MGHDK and CDR2 is SYGVNS in the germline V gene. CDR3 size: 14 residues. V lost 6 bases and J 0 bases, leaving 10 bases between the germline ends.

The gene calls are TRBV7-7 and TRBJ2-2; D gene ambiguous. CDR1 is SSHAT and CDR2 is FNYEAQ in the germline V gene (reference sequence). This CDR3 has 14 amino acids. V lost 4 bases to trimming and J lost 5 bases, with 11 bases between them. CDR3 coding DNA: TGTGCCAGCAGCTCCATGCATACTACCGGGGAGCTGTTTTTT. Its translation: CASSSMHTTGELFF.

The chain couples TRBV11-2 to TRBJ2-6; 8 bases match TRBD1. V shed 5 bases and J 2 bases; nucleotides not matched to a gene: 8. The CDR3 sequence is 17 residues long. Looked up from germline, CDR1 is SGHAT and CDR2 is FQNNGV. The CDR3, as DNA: TGTGCCAGCAGCCGTTCTGAACAGGGGGCTGGGGCCAACGTCCTGACTTTC. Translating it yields CASSRSEQGAGANVLTF.

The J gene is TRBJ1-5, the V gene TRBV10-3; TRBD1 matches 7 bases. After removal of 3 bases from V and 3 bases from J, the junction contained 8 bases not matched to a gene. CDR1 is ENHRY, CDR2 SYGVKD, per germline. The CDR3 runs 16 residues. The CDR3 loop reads CAISDFDRAPNQPQHF. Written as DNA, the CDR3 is TGTGCCATCAGTGACTTCGACAGGGCCCCCAATCAGCCCCAGCATTTT.

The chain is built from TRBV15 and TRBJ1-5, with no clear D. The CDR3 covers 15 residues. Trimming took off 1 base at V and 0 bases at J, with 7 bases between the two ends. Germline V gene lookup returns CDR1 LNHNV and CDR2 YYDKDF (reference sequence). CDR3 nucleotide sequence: TGTGCCACCAGCAGAGCAAGGCTTAGCAATCAGCCCCAGCATTTT. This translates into CATSRARLSNQPQHF. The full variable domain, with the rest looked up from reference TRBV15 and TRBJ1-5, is DAMVIQNPRYQVTQFGKPVTLSCSQTLNHNVMYWYQQKSSQAPKLLFHYYDKDFNNEADTPDNFQSRRPNTSFCFLDIRSPGLGDTAMYLCATSRARLSNQPQHFGDGTRLSIL.

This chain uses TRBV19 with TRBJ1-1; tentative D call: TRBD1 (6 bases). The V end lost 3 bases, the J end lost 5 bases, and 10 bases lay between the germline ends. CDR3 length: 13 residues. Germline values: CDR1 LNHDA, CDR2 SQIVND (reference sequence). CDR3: CASSIRGKTEAFF. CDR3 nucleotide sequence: TGTGCCAGTAGTATCAGGGGTAAGACTGAAGCTTTCTTT.

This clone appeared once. CDR3 amino acids: CACRDRRLNIQYF. As DNA, the CDR3 is TGTGCTTGCCGGGACAGGAGATTAAACATTCAGTACTTC. The rearrangement joins TRBV30 to TRBJ2-4; 8 bases agree with TRBD1. This CDR3 contains 13 residues. Germline V CDR1 and CDR2: GTSNPN, SVGIG (reference sequence).

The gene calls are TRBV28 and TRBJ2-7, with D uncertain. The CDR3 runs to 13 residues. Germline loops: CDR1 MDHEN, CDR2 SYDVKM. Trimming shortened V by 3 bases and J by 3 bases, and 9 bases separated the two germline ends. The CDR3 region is CASSFGTYYEQYF. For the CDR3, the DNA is TGTGCCAGCAGTTTTGGAACTTACTACGAGCAGTACTTC. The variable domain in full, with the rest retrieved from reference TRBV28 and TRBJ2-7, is DVKVTQSSRYLVKRTGEKVFLECVQDMDHENMFWYRQDPGLGLRLIYFSYDVKMKEKGDIPEGYSVSREKKERFSLILESASTNQTSMYLCASSFGTYYEQYFGPGTRLTVT.

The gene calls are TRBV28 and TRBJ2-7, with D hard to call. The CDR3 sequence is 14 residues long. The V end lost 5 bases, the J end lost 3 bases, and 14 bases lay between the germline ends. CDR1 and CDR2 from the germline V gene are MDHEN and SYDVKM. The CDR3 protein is CASSNVDPLYEQYF. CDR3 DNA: TGTGCCAGCAGTAATGTCGACCCCCTCTACGAGCAGTACTTC.

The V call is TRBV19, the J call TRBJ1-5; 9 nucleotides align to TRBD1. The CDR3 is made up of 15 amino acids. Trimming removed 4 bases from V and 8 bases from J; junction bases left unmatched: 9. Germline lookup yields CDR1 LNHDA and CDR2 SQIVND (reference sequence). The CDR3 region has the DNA TGTGCCAGTAGTACCGGACAGGGGATTAGAAAGCCCCAGCATTTT. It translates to CASSTGQGIRKPQHF.

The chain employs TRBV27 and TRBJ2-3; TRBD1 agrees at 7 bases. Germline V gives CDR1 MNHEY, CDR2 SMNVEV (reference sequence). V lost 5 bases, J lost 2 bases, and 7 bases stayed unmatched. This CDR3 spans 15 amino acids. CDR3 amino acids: CASSPRDRHTDTQYF. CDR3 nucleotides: TGTGCCAGCAGTCCTCGGGACAGACACACAGATACGCAGTATTTT.

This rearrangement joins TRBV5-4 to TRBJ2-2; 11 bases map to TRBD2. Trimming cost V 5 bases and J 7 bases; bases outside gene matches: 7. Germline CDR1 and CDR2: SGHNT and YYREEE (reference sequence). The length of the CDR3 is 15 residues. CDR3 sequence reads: CASRRTSGPGGELFF. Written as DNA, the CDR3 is TGTGCCAGCAGACGGACTAGCGGGCCTGGCGGGGAGCTGTTTTTT.

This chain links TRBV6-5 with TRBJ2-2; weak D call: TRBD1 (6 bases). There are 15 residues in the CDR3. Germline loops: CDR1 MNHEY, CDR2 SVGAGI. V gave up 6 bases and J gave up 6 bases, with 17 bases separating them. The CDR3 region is CASRQGRGLSGELFF. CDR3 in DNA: TGTGCCAGCAGACAGGGCCGCGGGCTGTCCGGGGAGCTGTTTTTT.

Here the CDR3 DNA reads TGTGCCACCTCTAGGGGAGCGGGTAATTCACCCCTCCACTTT. Translation: CATSRGAGNSPLHF. J is TRBJ1-6 and V is TRBV25-1; TRBD1 is a possible D gene (5 bases). The ends were cut back, 10 bases at V and 6 bases at J, with 16 bases in the middle. CDR3 size: 14 residues. Germline assignment: CDR1 MGHDK and CDR2 SYGVNS. The full variable domain, in which reference TRBV25-1 and TRBJ1-6 provide the parts outside the CDR3, is EADIYQTPRYLVIGTGKKITLECSQTMGHDKMYWYQQDPGMELHLIHYSYGVNSTEKGDLSSESTVSRIRTEHFPLTLESARPSHTSQYLCATSRGAGNSPLHFGNGTRLTVT.

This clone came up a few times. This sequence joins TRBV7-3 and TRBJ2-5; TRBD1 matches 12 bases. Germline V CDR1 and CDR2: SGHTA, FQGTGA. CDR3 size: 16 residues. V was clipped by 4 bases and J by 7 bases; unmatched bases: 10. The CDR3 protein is CASSSQGTGGVGTQYF. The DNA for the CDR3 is TGTGCCAGCAGCTCCCAGGGGACAGGGGGCGTTGGGACCCAGTACTTC.

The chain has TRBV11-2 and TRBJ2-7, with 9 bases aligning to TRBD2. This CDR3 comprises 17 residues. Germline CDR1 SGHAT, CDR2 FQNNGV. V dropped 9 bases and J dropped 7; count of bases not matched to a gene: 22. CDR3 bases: TGTGCCAGGCCTCACGGGGCTAGCGGGATGCCGGGGTTTGAGCAGTACTTC. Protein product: CARPHGASGMPGFEQYF.

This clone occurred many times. The CDR3 reads CASSPGPGGFYEQYF. CDR3 DNA sequence: TGTGCCAGCAGCCCTGGTCCAGGGGGGTTCTACGAGCAGTACTTC. The J gene is TRBJ2-7, the V gene TRBV5-4, with a possible D match to TRBD1 (7 bases). Germline CDR1 is SGHNT and CDR2 is YYREEE (reference sequence). V lost 4 bases and J lost 3, with 17 bases in between. There are 15 residues in the CDR3.

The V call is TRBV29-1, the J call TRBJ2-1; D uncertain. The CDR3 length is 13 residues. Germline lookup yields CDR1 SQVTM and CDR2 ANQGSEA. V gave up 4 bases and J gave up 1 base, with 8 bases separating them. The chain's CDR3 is CSVAGLSYNEQFF. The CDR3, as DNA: TGCAGCGTTGCCGGTCTTTCCTACAATGAGCAGTTCTTC.

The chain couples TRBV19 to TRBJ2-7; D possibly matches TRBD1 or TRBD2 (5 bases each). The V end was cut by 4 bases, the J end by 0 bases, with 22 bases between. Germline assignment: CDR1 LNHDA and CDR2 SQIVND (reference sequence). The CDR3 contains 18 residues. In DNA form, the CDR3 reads TGTGCCAGTAGTACCCCAGAGGGGTCATACAAAACCTCCTACGAGCAGTACTTC. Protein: CASSTPEGSYKTSYEQYF.

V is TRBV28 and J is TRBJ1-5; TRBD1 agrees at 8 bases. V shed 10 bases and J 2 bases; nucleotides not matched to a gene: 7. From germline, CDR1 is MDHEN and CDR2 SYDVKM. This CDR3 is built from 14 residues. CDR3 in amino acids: CANGAGGGNQPQHF. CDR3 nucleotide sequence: TGTGCCAACGGAGCAGGGGGCGGCAATCAGCCCCAGCATTTT.

CDR3 loop: CAWSAWTSGSLGEQFF. The CDR3 nucleotides are TGTGCCTGGAGCGCCTGGACTAGCGGGAGTCTGGGTGAGCAGTTCTTC. The chain links TRBV30 to TRBJ2-1; TRBD2 aligns across 13 bases. CDR1 is GTSNPN and CDR2 is SVGIG in the germline V gene (reference sequence). The junction had 11 bases not matched to a gene; V was cut back by 3 bases and J by 9 bases. There are 16 residues in the CDR3.

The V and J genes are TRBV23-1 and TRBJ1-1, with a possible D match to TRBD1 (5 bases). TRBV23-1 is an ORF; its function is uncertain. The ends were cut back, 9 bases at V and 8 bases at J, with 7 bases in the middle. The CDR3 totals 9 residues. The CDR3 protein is CARQGEAFF. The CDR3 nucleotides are TGCGCCAGGCAGGGAGAAGCTTTCTTT.